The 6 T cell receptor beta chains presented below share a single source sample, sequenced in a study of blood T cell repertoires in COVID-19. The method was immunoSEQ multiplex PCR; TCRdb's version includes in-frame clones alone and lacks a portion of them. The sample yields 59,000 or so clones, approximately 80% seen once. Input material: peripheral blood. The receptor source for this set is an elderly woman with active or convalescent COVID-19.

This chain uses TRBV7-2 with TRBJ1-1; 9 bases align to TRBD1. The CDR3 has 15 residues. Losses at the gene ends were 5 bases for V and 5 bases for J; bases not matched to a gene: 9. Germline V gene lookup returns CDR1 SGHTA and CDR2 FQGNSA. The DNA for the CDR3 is TGTGCCAGCAGCCCCGGGACAGGGCAAGGAACTGAAGCTTTCTTT. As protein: CASSPGTGQGTEAFF.

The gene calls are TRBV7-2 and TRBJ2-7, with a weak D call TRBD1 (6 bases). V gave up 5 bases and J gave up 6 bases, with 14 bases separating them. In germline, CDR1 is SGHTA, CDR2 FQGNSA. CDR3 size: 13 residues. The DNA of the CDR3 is TGTGCCAGCAGCGCCCACCAGGGGCTCGAGCAGTACTTC. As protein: CASSAHQGLEQYF.

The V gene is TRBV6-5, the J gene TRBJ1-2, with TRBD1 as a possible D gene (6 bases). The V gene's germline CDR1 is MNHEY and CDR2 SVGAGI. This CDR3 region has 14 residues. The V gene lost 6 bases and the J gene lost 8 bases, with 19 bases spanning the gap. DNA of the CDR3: TGTGCCAGCAGGGGGGACCCGACCACAGGGGGCTACACCTTC. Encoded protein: CASRGDPTTGGYTF.

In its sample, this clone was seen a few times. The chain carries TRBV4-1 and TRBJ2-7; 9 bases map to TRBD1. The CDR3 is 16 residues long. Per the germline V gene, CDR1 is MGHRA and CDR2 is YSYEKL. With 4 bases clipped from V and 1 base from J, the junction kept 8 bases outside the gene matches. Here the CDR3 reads CASSLSGTGLSYEQYF. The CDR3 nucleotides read TGCGCCAGCAGCCTATCAGGGACAGGGCTATCCTACGAGCAGTACTTC.

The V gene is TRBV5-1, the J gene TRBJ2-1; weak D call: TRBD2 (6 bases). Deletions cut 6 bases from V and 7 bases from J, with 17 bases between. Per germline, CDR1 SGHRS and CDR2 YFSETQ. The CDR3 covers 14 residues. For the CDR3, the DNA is TGCGCCAGCACGACTAGTCCGGGTGGGAATGAGCAGTTCTTC. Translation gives CASTTSPGGNEQFF.

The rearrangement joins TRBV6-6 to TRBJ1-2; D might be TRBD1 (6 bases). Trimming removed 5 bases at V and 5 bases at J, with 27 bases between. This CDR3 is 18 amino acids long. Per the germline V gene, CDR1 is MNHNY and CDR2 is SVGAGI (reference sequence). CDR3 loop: CASSPSTGGPPNKYGYTF. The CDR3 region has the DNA TGTGCCAGCAGTCCCTCCACGGGGGGCCCTCCCAACAAGTATGGCTACACCTTC.